This TCR beta chain comes out of a study of cytomegalovirus exposure and HLA in healthy donors. Germline lookup yields CDR1 MNHEY and CDR2 SMNVEV (reference sequence). This CDR3 is 12 amino acids long. Trimming removed 8 bases from V and 0 bases from J, with 7 bases in between. General study points: Per published accounts, TCR beta sequences correctly predicted the HLA-A and HLA-B alleles of most subjects. Sequencing artifact likely explains a cluster of highly shared sequence variants. Later, an analysis showed that TCR beta chains associated with HLA were more clonally expanded than others that were equally common.

In the PCR, 60 Vbeta and 13 Jbeta primers were used. The protocol was immunoSEQ multiplex PCR, while the TCRdb copy is restricted to in-frame clones and leaves out a portion. Found here are some 200,000 clones, 79% of them singletons; the top ten hold about 1.4%. This clone occurred once. Its cognate antigen is unknown. This clonotype originated in a girl aged 10 to 17 in good health and CMV-seropositive. The genes are TRBV27 and TRBJ2-5; D might be TRBD1 (5 bases). Specimen: PBMCs. In DNA form, the CDR3 reads TGTGCCAGCGGGGCGTACCAAGAGACCCAGTACTTC. It codes for CASGAYQETQYF.